Listed below are T cell receptor beta chains from one sample, sequenced in a study of blood T cell repertoires in COVID-19. This table comes from immunoSEQ multiplex PCR, and its TCRdb copy is limited to in-frame clones, with some not included. The sample has some 230,000 clones, 80% to 90% seen once; the top ten hold over 2%. Sequences were obtained from peripheral blood. These receptors were collected from a man aged 25 to 45 who had recovered from COVID-19. Both conserved end residues are trimmed from each CDR3.

j_gene: TRBJ2-1; v_gene: TRBV6-5; len: 12; CDR3aa: ASSPDYRNNEQF
j_gene: TRBJ1-1; v_gene: TRBV2; len: 12; CDR3aa: ASAVTGGNTEAF
j_gene: TRBJ2-7; v_gene: TRBV5-1; len: 13; CDR3aa: ASSLISRGTYEQY
j_gene: TRBJ2-3; v_gene: TRBV7-9; len: 12; CDR3aa: ASSSRLSTDTQY
j_gene: TRBJ2-7; v_gene: TRBV4-2; len: 14; CDR3aa: ASSLPAEGARDEQY
j_gene: TRBJ1-1; v_gene: TRBV5-1; len: 14; CDR3aa: ASSPQGPGTGSEAF
j_gene: TRBJ2-5; v_gene: TRBV9; len: 13; CDR3aa: ASSDSGGPRETQY
j_gene: TRBJ2-3; v_gene: TRBV2; len: 12; CDR3aa: ASSQQGSTDTQY
j_gene: TRBJ2-2; v_gene: TRBV10-3; len: 12; CDR3aa: AIRQGGNTGELF
j_gene: TRBJ2-5; v_gene: TRBV9; len: 12; CDR3aa: ASSVQAVGETQY
j_gene: TRBJ1-6; v_gene: TRBV5-4; len: 10; CDR3aa: ASSSGGSPLH
j_gene: TRBJ1-2; v_gene: TRBV6-5; len: 13; CDR3aa: ASSLILDRPYGYT
j_gene: TRBJ2-2; v_gene: TRBV19; len: 11; CDR3aa: ASSIRVPLQLF
j_gene: TRBJ2-2; v_gene: TRBV3-1/TRBV3-2; len: 15; CDR3aa: ASSQASGGEDTGELF
j_gene: TRBJ2-5; v_gene: TRBV6-5; len: 13; CDR3aa: ASSFGGLAGSRWY
j_gene: TRBJ2-2; v_gene: TRBV10-3; len: 15; CDR3aa: AISESTSDSGGGELF
j_gene: TRBJ1-2; v_gene: TRBV24-1; len: 12; CDR3aa: ATSGRGLDVGYT
j_gene: TRBJ2-7; v_gene: TRBV4-1; len: 16; CDR3aa: ASSPSRSGGAVAYEQY
j_gene: TRBJ2-6; v_gene: TRBV15; len: 17; CDR3aa: ATMPDSRGGLSGANVLT
j_gene: TRBJ2-1; v_gene: TRBV14; len: 11; CDR3aa: ASSQGTGIKQF
j_gene: TRBJ2-3; v_gene: TRBV5-4; len: 13; CDR3aa: ASSPRTGVTDTQY
j_gene: TRBJ2-1; v_gene: TRBV6-6; len: 12; CDR3aa: ASSYPQGGRGDF
j_gene: TRBJ2-2; v_gene: TRBV4-2; len: 13; CDR3aa: ASKKDYRVIGELF
j_gene: TRBJ2-7; v_gene: TRBV9; len: 15; CDR3aa: ASSVGLAGATGYEQY
j_gene: TRBJ2-3; v_gene: TRBV9; len: 14; CDR3aa: ASSVRGGTITDTQY
j_gene: TRBJ1-5; v_gene: TRBV19; len: 13; CDR3aa: ASRPSREGYQPQH
j_gene: TRBJ1-4; v_gene: TRBV5-1; len: 14; CDR3aa: ASSSPGGTGFDKLF
j_gene: TRBJ1-1; v_gene: TRBV6-1; len: 12; CDR3aa: ASSWGQGRTEAF
j_gene: TRBJ1-4; v_gene: TRBV3-1/TRBV3-2; len: 13; CDR3aa: ASSQGAGSNEKLF
j_gene: TRBJ1-2; v_gene: TRBV3-1/TRBV3-2; len: 12; CDR3aa: ASSQGHAGYGYT
j_gene: TRBJ2-4; v_gene: TRBV4-2; len: 14; CDR3aa: ASSLPTGMAKNIQY
j_gene: TRBJ1-5; v_gene: TRBV10-2; len: 12; CDR3aa: ASSPTVAGQPQH
j_gene: TRBJ1-2; v_gene: TRBV13; len: 14; CDR3aa: ASSNRGHSLWVGYT
j_gene: TRBJ1-4; v_gene: TRBV9; len: 14; CDR3aa: ASSVGLTGSNEKLF
j_gene: TRBJ1-4; v_gene: TRBV4-2; len: 13; CDR3aa: ASSQVIGVVEKLF
j_gene: TRBJ2-2; v_gene: TRBV4-1; len: 14; CDR3aa: ASSQGFQGATGELF
j_gene: TRBJ2-1; v_gene: TRBV20-1; len: 9; CDR3aa: SARVVDEQF
j_gene: TRBJ1-2; v_gene: TRBV7-2; len: 12; CDR3aa: ASSLEVRDYGYT
j_gene: TRBJ1-1; v_gene: TRBV19; len: 12; CDR3aa: ASTMGQTNTEAF
j_gene: TRBJ2-3; v_gene: TRBV28; len: 13; CDR3aa: ASSLEIRGTDTQY
j_gene: TRBJ1-3; v_gene: TRBV6-5; len: 13; CDR3aa: ATSIGAYSGNTIY
j_gene: TRBJ2-7; v_gene: TRBV18; len: 14; CDR3aa: ASSTFSEPRGDEQY
j_gene: TRBJ2-7; v_gene: TRBV18; len: 12; CDR3aa: ASSEGQEAYEQY
j_gene: TRBJ1-6; v_gene: TRBV3-1/TRBV3-2; len: 11; CDR3aa: ASSQGGGGRLH
j_gene: TRBJ1-2; v_gene: TRBV21-1; len: 16; CDR3aa: ASSKEGCGGSTNYGYT
j_gene: TRBJ2-3; v_gene: TRBV6-6; len: 14; CDR3aa: ASSAGRGGSTDTQY
j_gene: TRBJ2-6; v_gene: TRBV25-1; len: 13; CDR3aa: ASSDYGSGANVLT
j_gene: TRBJ1-1; v_gene: TRBV5-1; len: 12; CDR3aa: ASSIQGGNTEAF
j_gene: TRBJ1-4; v_gene: TRBV7-9; len: 13; CDR3aa: ASSRTQGAYEKLF
j_gene: TRBJ2-1; v_gene: TRBV10-1; len: 9; CDR3aa: ASRSSGEQF
j_gene: TRBJ2-2; v_gene: TRBV29-1; len: 11; CDR3aa: SVLQVSSGELF
j_gene: TRBJ1-6; v_gene: TRBV3-1/TRBV3-2; len: 13; CDR3aa: ASSPRDRPNSPLH
j_gene: TRBJ1-3; v_gene: TRBV29-1; len: 10; CDR3aa: SAYTRADTIY